Presented here are 22 T cell receptor beta chains from one specimen sequenced in a study of tumor-infiltrating lymphocytes in primary liver carcinoma. Scientists recovered RNA and DNA together from around 20-30 mg of unsorted bulk tissue. Priming with a constant-region primer yielded TCR beta cDNA from roughly 0.45 ug total RNA. The TCR beta library was amplified through three nested multiplex PCR rounds in a modified ARM-PCR procedure. A C-beta reverse primer and TRBV1-TRBV30 forward primers served in each of the first two PCR rounds, at ten to eleven cycles apiece. TCRdb used MiXCR to reprocess the multiplex PCR reads, holding one entry per CDR3 protein. The table has around 80,000 distinct CDR3 sequences, 69% seen once. Sequenced input: tumor-adjacent normal liver tissue. The receptor source for this set is a man aged 40-49 years with primary liver carcinoma and hepatitis B virus infection.

In the case of this clonotype: One end of the junction varies from germline; a read error may be responsible. The chain recombines TRBV29-1 with TRBJ2-7, with 7 bases lining up with TRBD1. This CDR3 spans 13 amino acids. Germline values: CDR1 SQVTM, CDR2 ANQGSEA. CDR3 in amino acids: CSVDGTDSYKQYF. CDR3 DNA sequence: TGCAGCGTTGATGGGACAGACTCCTACAAGCAGTACTTC.

This clonotype was observed at least ten times. The chain employs TRBV6-1 and TRBJ1-5; maybe TRBD1 (5 bases). V lost 3 bases and J 3 bases, leaving 6 bases between the germline ends. CDR3 size: 13 residues. Germline CDR1 MNHNS, CDR2 SASEGT. CDR3 region: CASSDRANQPQHF. CDR3 sequence (DNA): TGTGCCAGCAGTGACAGGGCCAATCAGCCCCAGCATTTT.

This chain joins TRBV2 and TRBJ2-2; D is undetermined. Germline CDR1 reads SNHLY; CDR2 reads FYNNEI. The CDR3 spans 16 residues. V was clipped by 6 bases and J by 2 bases, with 16 bases between them. The CDR3 DNA is TGTGCCAGCAGGGGCCAGAGACAAGCCAACACCGGGGAGCTGTTTTTT. Amino acids: CASRGQRQANTGELFF.

A remark on this clonotype: Compared with germline, one end of the junction differs, possibly owing to a read error. This chain connects TRBV6-6 to TRBJ2-7, with no clear D. Per germline, CDR1 MNHNY and CDR2 SVGAGI (reference sequence). The CDR3 is 12 amino acids. The CDR3 nucleotides read TGTGCCAGTAGTTACATCACCACGGAGCAGTACTTC. Translating it yields CASSYITTEQYF.

The V and J genes are TRBV4-2 and TRBJ2-1, with 8 positions matching TRBD2. Germline V gene data show CDR1 as LGHNA and CDR2 as YNFKEQ. The junction had 9 bases not matched to a gene; V was cut back by 3 bases and J by 5 bases. This CDR3 is built from 16 residues. The CDR3 bases are TGTGCCAGCAGCCAGACGACTAACGGGAGGGACAATGAGCAGTTCTTC. As protein: CASSQTTNGRDNEQFF.

Turning to this clonotype: A junction end diverges from the germline sequence, so it may reflect a read error. This chain uses TRBV11-2 with TRBJ2-1; 7 bases match TRBD2. Germline V gives CDR1 SGHAT, CDR2 FQNNGV. This CDR3 is 19 amino acids long. Written as DNA, the CDR3 is TGCGCCAGCAGCTTAGGTGGGCGATTCAGCGGGACCCTTTACAATGAGGAGTTCTTC. Translated: CASSLGGRFSGTLYNEEFF. Supplemented by reference TRBV11-2 and TRBJ2-1, the full variable domain reads EAGVAQSPRYKIIEKRQSVAFWCNPISGHATLYWYQQILGQGPKLLIQFQNNGVVDDSQLPKDRFSAERLKGVDSTLKIQPAKLEDSAVYLCASSLGGRFSGTLYNEEFFGPGTRLTVL.

Worth noting for this clonotype: A junction boundary mismatches the germline segment, possibly from a read error. The chain has TRBV6-2 or TRBV6-3 and TRBJ2-2; D remains ambiguous. Germline V CDR1 and CDR2: MNHEY, SVGEGT. The CDR3 is 13 residues long. CDR3 loop: CTSTIWSHRELFF. The DNA of the CDR3 is TGTACCAGCACCATATGGTCCCACCGGGAGCTGTTTTTT.

A word on this clonotype: The junction differs from germline at one of its ends, possibly a read error. The rearrangement joins TRBV7-8 to TRBJ2-1; a possible D gene is TRBD2 (5 bases). The length of the CDR3 is 18 residues. Per germline, CDR1 SGHVS and CDR2 FQNEAQ. CDR3 in amino acids: CDSSPLGCSAVSYNKQFF. DNA of the CDR3: TGTGACAGCAGCCCGCTTGGATGCTCAGCGGTCTCCTACAATAAGCAGTTCTTC.

On this clonotype itself: A much bigger clone sits one base away, suggesting this may be a read error. The rearrangement uses TRBV7-9 and TRBJ1-1, with D unresolved. CDR3 length: 15 amino acids. With 1 base removed from V and 5 bases from J, the gap between germline ends came to 14 bases. Germline CDR1 reads SEHNR; CDR2 reads FQNEAQ (reference sequence). The CDR3 DNA reads as TGTGCCAGCAGCTTAGTGCTCGGATTCCGGACTGAAGCTTTCTTT. It codes for CASSLVLGFRTEAFF.

Details on this clonotype: No conserved phenylalanine or tryptophan is present at the end of the CDR3, so a read error is the likely explanation. The chain uses TRBV29-1 and TRBJ2-7, with TRBD2 as a possible D gene (6 bases). The CDR3 runs 16 residues. The V gene's germline CDR1 is SQVTM and CDR2 ANQGSEA. V was trimmed by 1 base and J by 2 bases, leaving 18 bases between them. The CDR3: CSVEGTTGIMPYEQYI. CDR3 in DNA: TGCAGCGTTGAAGGGACTACGGGGATCATGCCCTACGAGCAGTACATA.

Comment on this clonotype: One junction end disagrees with the germline gene, perhaps due to a read error. J is TRBJ2-7 and V is TRBV12-3 or TRBV12-4, with a weak D call TRBD1 (6 bases). CDR3 length: 13 amino acids. The CDR3, as DNA: TGTGCCAGCGGTTTGAAGGACAGCTACGAGCTGTACTTC. This encodes CASGLKDSYELYF.

The V gene is TRBV4-3, the J gene TRBJ2-1; perhaps TRBD2 as D (5 bases). V was trimmed by 7 bases and J by 6 bases, leaving 19 bases between them. Germline CDR1 is LGHNA and CDR2 is YSLEER. CDR3 size: 15 residues. The CDR3 bases are TGCGCCAGCAACCGAGACCCTAAGGGAGCCAATGAGCAGTTCTTC. It translates to CASNRDPKGANEQFF.

With respect to this clonotype: This may stem from a read error, because a much larger clone lies one nucleotide away. V and J are TRBV5-1 and TRBJ2-1, with 11 bases fitting TRBD2. The CDR3 runs 16 residues. Germline CDR1 SGHRS, CDR2 YFSETQ. Unmatched junction bases numbered 10, after V lost 4 bases and J lost 7 bases. The CDR3 spells CASSTGLAEGPNEQFF. The CDR3 coding sequence is TGCGCCAGCAGCACGGGACTAGCGGAAGGGCCAAATGAGCAGTTCTTC.

This clonotype was detected a few times. The chain joins TRBV12-3 or TRBV12-4 to TRBJ2-2; D unclear. The CDR3 is made up of 14 amino acids. V gave up 2 bases and J gave up 3 bases, with 7 bases separating them. This CDR3 reads CASSLKRHTGELFF. CDR3 nucleotides: TGTGCCAGCAGTTTAAAGCGACACACCGGGGAGCTGTTTTTT.

In regard to this clonotype: This CDR3 fails to terminate in the conserved phenylalanine or tryptophan, so it likely reflects a read error. The DNA is omitted, as the CDR3 cannot be located on it reliably, and the CDR3 follows TCRdb's listing. The chain links TRBV11-2 to TRBJ2-7. The germline V gene encodes CDR1 SGHAT and CDR2 FQNNGV. Both ends counted, the CDR3 spans 15 residues. CDR3 protein: CASSLDLRPEDEQYI.

The sample holds a few counts of this clonotype. Sequence at one end of the junction differs from germline and may be a read error. The V and J genes are TRBV11-1 and TRBJ1-6; D uncertain. CDR1 SGHAT and CDR2 FQDESV come from the germline V gene (reference sequence). The CDR3 sequence is 13 residues long. As DNA, the CDR3 is TGTGCCAGCAGCCTGACACTGGTTTCACCCCTCCATTTT. Protein product: CASSLTLVSPLHF. Together with reference TRBV11-1 and TRBJ1-6, the CDR3 gives the full variable domain: EAEVAQSPRYKITEKSQAVAFWCDPISGHATLYWYRQILGQGPELLVQFQDESVVDDSQLPKDRFSAERLKGVDSTLKIQPAELGDSAMYLCASSLTLVSPLHFGNGTRLTVT.

This clonotype came up once. The V call is TRBV9, the J call TRBJ2-2; tentative D call: TRBD1 (5 bases). Per germline, CDR1 SGDLS and CDR2 YYNGEE. V lost 4 bases, J lost 1 base, and 8 bases lay in between. The CDR3 sequence is 14 residues long. The CDR3 spells CASSLTGNTGELFF. The CDR3 DNA reads as TGTGCCAGCAGCCTCACAGGGAACACCGGGGAGCTGTTTTTT.

As regards this clonotype: The conserved final phenylalanine or tryptophan is absent from the CDR3, which likely points to a read error. The rearrangement joins TRBV16 to TRBJ2-2; 9 nucleotides line up with TRBD1. CDR1 and CDR2 (germline): KGHSY, FQNENV. The CDR3 spans 14 residues. Here the CDR3 reads CANSPTGGTGELFL. As DNA, the CDR3 is TGTGCCAACAGCCCGACAGGGGGCACCGGGGAGCTGTTTTTA.

The CDR3 protein is CASSYFLIGELGEQYF. The DNA of the CDR3 is TGTGCCAGCAGTTACTTCTTAATCGGGGAGCTAGGCGAGCAGTACTTC. The rearrangement joins TRBV6-2 or TRBV6-3 to TRBJ2-7; possibly TRBD2 for D (5 bases). Trimming shortened V by 1 base and J by 6 bases, and 19 bases separated the two germline ends. The CDR3 has 16 amino acids. CDR1 MNHEY and CDR2 SVGEGT come from the germline V gene.

This sequence joins TRBV2 and TRBJ2-1, with 11 bases identical to TRBD2. The germline CDR1 and CDR2 sequences are SNHLY and FYNNEI. This CDR3 spans 14 amino acids. V was pared by 0 bases and J by 9 bases, with 1 base of the junction left unmatched. The CDR3 bases are TGTGCCAGCAGTGAAGCGACTAGCGGGACTGAGCAGTTCTTC. It encodes CASSEATSGTEQFF.

This clonotype was seen more than once but under ten times. This rearrangement joins TRBV29-1 to TRBJ1-1; 11 nucleotides align to TRBD1. This CDR3 comprises 13 residues. Germline V gene lookup returns CDR1 SQVTM and CDR2 ANQGSEA. J gave up 5 bases and V 7 bases, and 6 bases lay outside the gene matches. CDR3 nucleotide sequence: TGCAGCGCGGACAGGGGGCGAGGAACTGAAGCTTTCTTT. Protein: CSADRGRGTEAFF.

In regard to this clonotype: A read error may explain this, as a much larger clone is one base away. The chain is built from TRBV19 and TRBJ1-1; D gene uncertain. Germline V lookup: CDR1 LNHDA, CDR2 SQIVND (reference sequence). V was pared by 7 bases and J by 1 base, with 10 bases between. This CDR3 region has 13 residues. Here the CDR3 DNA reads TGTGCCAGTAACAAGAATCCGAACACTGAAGCTTTCTTT. Translating it yields CASNKNPNTEAFF.